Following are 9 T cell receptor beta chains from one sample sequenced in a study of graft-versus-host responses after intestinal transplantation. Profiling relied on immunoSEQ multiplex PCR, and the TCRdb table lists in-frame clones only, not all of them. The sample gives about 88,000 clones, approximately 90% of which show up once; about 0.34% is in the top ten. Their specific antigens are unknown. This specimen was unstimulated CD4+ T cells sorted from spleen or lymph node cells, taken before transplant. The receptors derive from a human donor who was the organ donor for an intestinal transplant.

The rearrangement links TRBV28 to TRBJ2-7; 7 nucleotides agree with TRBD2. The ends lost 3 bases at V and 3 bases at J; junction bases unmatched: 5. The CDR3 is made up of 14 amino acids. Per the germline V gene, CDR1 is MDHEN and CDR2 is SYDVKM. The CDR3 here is CASSFLAAGYEQYF. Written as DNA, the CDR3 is TGTGCCAGCAGTTTCCTAGCGGCCGGCTACGAGCAGTACTTC.

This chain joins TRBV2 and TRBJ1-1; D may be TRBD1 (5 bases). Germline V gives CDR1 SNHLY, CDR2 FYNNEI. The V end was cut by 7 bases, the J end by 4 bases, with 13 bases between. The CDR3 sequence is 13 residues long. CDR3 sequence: CASNPGESTEAFF. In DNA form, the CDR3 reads TGTGCCAGCAATCCGGGGGAGAGCACTGAAGCTTTCTTT.

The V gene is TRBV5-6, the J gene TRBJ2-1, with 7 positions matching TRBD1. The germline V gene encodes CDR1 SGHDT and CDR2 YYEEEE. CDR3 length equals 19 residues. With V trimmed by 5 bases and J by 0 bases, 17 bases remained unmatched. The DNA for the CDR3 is TGTGCCAGCAGGATACAGGGGCCGACTCCCCAGAGCTCCTACAATGAGCAGTTCTTC. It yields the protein CASRIQGPTPQSSYNEQFF.

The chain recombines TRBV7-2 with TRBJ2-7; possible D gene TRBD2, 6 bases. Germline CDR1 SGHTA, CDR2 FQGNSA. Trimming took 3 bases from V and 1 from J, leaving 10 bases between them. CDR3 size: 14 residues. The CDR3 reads CASSFLAPSYEQYF. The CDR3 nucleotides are TGTGCCAGCAGCTTTCTAGCGCCGTCCTACGAGCAGTACTTC.

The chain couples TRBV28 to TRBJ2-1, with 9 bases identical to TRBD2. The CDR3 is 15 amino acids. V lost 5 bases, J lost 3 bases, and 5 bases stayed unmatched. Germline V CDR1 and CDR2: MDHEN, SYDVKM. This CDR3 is CASSVLSGGYNEQFF. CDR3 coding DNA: TGTGCCAGCAGTGTGCTTAGCGGGGGCTACAATGAGCAGTTCTTC. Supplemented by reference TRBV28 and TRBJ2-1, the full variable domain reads DVKVTQSSRYLVKRTGEKVFLECVQDMDHENMFWYRQDPGLGLRLIYFSYDVKMKEKGDIPEGYSVSREKKERFSLILESASTNQTSMYLCASSVLSGGYNEQFFGPGTRLTVL.

CDR3 loop: CASSTGTPKYF. The DNA for the CDR3 is TGTGCCAGCAGCACGGGGACTCCCAAATATTTT. The V gene is TRBV21-1, the J gene TRBJ2-3; whether TRBD2, the table's D call, matches the DNA was not checked. TRBV21-1 is classified as a pseudogene. The CDR3 loop spans 11 amino acids.

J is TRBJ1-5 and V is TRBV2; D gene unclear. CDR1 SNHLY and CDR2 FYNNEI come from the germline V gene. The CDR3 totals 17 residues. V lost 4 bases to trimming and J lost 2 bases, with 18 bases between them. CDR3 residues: CASSVREAGRGNQPQHF. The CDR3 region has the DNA TGTGCCAGCAGTGTGAGGGAGGCGGGAAGGGGCAATCAGCCCCAGCATTTT.

The CDR3 DNA sequence: TGTGCCAGCAGTGTACCGAGGGTTCCCATCACTGAAGCTTTCTTT. This encodes CASSVPRVPITEAFF. This chain joins TRBV28 and TRBJ1-1; D gene uncertain. CDR1 MDHEN and CDR2 SYDVKM come from the germline V gene. The CDR3 runs to 15 residues. Trimming pared 5 bases from V and 4 bases from J, leaving 17 bases between.

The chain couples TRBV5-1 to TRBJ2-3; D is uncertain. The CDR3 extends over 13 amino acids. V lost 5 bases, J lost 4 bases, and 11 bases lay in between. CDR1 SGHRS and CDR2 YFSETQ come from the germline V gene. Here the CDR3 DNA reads TGCGCCAGCAGTATGGTACAGCCAGATACGCAGTATTTT. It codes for CASSMVQPDTQYF. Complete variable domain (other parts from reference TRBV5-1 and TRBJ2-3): KAGVTQTPRYLIKTRGQQVTLSCSPISGHRSVSWYQQTPGQGLQFLFEYFSETQRNKGNFPGRFSGRQFSNSRSEMNVSTLELGDSALYLCASSMVQPDTQYFGPGTRLTVL.